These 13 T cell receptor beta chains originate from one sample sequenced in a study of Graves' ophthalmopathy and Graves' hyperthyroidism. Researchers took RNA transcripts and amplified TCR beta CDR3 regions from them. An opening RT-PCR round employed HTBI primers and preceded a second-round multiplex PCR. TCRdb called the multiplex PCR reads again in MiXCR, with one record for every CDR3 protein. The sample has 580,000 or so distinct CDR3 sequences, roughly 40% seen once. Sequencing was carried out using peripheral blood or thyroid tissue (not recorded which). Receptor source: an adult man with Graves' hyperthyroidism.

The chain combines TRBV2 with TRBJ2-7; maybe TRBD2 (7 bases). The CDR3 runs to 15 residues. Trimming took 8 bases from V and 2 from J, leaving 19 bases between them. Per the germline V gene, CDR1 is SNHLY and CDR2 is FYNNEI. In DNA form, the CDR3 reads TGTGCCAGCGGGACCTCACAGGGAGGGGCCTACGAGCAGTACTTC. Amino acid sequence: CASGTSQGGAYEQYF. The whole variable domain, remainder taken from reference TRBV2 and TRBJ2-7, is EPEVTQTPSHQVTQMGQEVILRCVPISNHLYFYWYRQILGQKVEFLVSFYNNEISEKSEIFDDQFSVERPDGSNFTLKIRSTKLEDSAMYFCASGTSQGGAYEQYFGPGTRLTVT.

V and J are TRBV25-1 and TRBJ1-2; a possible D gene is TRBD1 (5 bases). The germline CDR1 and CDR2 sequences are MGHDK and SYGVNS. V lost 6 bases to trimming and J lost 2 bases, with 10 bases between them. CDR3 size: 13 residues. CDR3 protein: CASRPGGNYGYTF. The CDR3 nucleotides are TGTGCCAGCAGACCCGGGGGGAACTATGGCTACACCTTC.

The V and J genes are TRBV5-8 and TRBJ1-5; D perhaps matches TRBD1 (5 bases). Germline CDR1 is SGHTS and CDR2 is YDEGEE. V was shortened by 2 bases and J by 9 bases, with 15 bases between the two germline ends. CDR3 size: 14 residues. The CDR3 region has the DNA TGTGCCAGCAGCTTTGGGGCCCGGTCATCGCCCCAGCATTTT. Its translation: CASSFGARSSPQHF.

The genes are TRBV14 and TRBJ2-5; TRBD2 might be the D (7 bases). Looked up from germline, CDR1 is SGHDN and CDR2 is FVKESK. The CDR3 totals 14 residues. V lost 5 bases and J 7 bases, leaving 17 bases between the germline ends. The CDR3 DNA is TGTGCCAGCAGCTTAAAAGCAGGGGAGGGGACCCAGTACTTC. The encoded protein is CASSLKAGEGTQYF. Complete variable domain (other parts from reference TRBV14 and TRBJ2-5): EAGVTQFPSHSVIEKGQTVTLRCDPISGHDNLYWYRRVMGKEIKFLLHFVKESKQDESGMPNNRFLAERTGGTYSTLKVQPAELEDSGVYFCASSLKAGEGTQYFGPGTRLLVL.

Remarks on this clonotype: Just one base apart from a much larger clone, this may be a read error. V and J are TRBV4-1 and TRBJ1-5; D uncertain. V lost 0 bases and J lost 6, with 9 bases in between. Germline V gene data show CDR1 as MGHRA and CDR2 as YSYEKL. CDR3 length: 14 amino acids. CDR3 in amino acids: CASSQDYVSQPQHF. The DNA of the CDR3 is TGCGCCAGCAGCCAAGATTACGTCAGTCAGCCCCAGCATTTT.

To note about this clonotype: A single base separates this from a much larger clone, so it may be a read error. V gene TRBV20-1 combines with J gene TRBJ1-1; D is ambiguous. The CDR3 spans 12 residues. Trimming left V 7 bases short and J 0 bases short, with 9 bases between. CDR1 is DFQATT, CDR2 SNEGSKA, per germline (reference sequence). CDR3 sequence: CSVNGLNTEAFF. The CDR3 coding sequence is TGCAGTGTGAACGGCCTGAACACTGAAGCTTTCTTT.

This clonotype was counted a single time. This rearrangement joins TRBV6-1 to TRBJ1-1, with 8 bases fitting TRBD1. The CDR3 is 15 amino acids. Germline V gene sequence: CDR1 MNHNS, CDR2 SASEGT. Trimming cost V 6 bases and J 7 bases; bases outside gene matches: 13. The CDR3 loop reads CASRPRTGSISEAFF. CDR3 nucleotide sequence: TGTGCCAGCAGACCGCGGACAGGGAGTATTAGTGAAGCTTTCTTT.

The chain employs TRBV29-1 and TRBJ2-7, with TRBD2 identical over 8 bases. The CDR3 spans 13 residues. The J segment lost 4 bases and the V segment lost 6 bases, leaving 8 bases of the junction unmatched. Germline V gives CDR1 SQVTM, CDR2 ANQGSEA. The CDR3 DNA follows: TGCAGCGTCCAGGGGTCGGGAGGGTACGAGCAGTACTTC. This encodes CSVQGSGGYEQYF.

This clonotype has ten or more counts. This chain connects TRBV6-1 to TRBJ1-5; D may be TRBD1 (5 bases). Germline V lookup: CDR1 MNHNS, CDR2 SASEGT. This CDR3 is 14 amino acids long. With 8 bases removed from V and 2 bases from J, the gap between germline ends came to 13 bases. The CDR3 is CASGFRGGNQPQHF. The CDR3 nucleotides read TGTGCCAGCGGGTTTAGGGGTGGCAATCAGCCCCAGCATTTT.

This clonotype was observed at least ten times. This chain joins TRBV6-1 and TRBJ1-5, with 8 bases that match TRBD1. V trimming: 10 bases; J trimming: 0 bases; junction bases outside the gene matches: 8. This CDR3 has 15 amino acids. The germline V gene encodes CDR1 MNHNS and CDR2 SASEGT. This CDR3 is CATETGANSNQPQHF. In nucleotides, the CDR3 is TGTGCCACCGAGACAGGGGCTAATAGCAATCAGCCCCAGCATTTT.

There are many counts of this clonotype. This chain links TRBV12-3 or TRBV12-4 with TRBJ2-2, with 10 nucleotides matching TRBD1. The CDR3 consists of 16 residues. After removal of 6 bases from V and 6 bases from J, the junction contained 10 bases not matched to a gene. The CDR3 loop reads CASSQSRDRGAGELFF. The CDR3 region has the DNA TGTGCCAGCAGCCAGTCCCGGGACAGGGGCGCCGGGGAGCTGTTTTTT.

The CDR3 sequence is CASSAGQGYTEAFF. The CDR3 bases are TGTGCCAGCAGTGCAGGACAGGGGTACACTGAAGCTTTCTTT. This rearrangement joins TRBV27 to TRBJ1-1; the match to TRBD1 covers 9 bases. CDR1 MNHEY and CDR2 SMNVEV come from the germline V gene (reference sequence). Trimming at V came to 5 bases and at J to 3 bases, leaving 4 bases not matched to a gene. The CDR3 runs to 14 residues.

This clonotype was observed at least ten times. The CDR3 nucleotides read TGTGCCAGCAGCTTAGCGCTGGGGCAGGCTGAAGCTTTCTTT. It yields the protein CASSLALGQAEAFF. J is TRBJ1-1 and V is TRBV7-9, with TRBD1 as a possible D gene (5 bases). Trimming left V 0 bases short and J 6 bases short, with 11 bases between. Germline V gene lookup returns CDR1 SEHNR and CDR2 FQNEAQ (reference sequence). This CDR3 is 14 amino acids long.